The table lists the clone carrying this T cell receptor (beta chain) with a few counts. The record originates from a study of blood T cell repertoires in COVID-19. This CDR3 region has 15 residues. Germline V CDR1 and CDR2: SGHTA, FQGNSA. V lost 2 bases to trimming and J lost 3 bases; unmatched junction nucleotides: 6. Here immunoSEQ multiplex PCR was the method, and the copy in TCRdb shows in-frame clones only, minus some. The sample includes tens of thousands of clones, approximately 87% of them seen just once. The V gene is TRBV7-2, the J gene TRBJ2-7; 8 bases align to TRBD2. The TCR originated in a man aged 50 to 59 with active COVID-19. Sequencing was done on a sample of peripheral blood. CDR3 bases: TGTGCCAGCAGCTTATCCGGCGGGGGGCTCTACGAGCAGTACTTC. The encoded protein is CASSLSGGGLYEQYF. The full variable domain, rest sourced from reference TRBV7-2 and TRBJ2-7, is GAGVSQSPSNKVTEKGKDVELRCDPISGHTALYWYRQSLGQGLEFLIYFQGNSAPDKSGLPSDRFSAERTGGSVSTLTIQRTQQEDSAVYLCASSLSGGGLYEQYFGPGTRLTVT.